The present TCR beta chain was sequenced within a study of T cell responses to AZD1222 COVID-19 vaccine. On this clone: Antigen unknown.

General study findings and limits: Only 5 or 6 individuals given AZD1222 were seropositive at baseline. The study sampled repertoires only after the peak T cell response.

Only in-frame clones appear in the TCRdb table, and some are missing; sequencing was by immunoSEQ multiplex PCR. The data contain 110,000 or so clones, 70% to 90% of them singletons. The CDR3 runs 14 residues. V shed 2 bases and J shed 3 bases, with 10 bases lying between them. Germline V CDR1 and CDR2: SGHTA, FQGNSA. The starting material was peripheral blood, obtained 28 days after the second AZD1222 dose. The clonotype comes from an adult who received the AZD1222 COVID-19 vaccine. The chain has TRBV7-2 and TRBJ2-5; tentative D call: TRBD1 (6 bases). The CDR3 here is CASSLSPGEETQYF. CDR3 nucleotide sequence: TGTGCCAGCAGCTTATCTCCAGGGGAAGAGACCCAGTACTTC.